This TCR beta chain was recovered during a study of regulatory T cells in long-lasting Graves disease. This clonotype was counted between two and nine times. Its antigen is not known. As for time point: persistent/refractory GD, antithyroid drugs over 5 years with positive TRAb. PBMC-extracted RNA yielded the TCR library. Study-wide results and limits: TCR diversity was lower in persistent Graves' patients than in newly diagnosed ones. Sample size was small, which may have lowered accuracy. Those with persistent disease had in common more public clonotypes (about 3,000) than new patients (approximately 990).

The germline CDR1 and CDR2 sequences are KGHDR and SFDVKD. Trimming shortened V by 0 bases and J by 1 base, and 5 bases separated the two germline ends. The CDR3 runs to 15 residues. With iRepertoire HTBI primers and Arm-PCR of CDR3 regions, TCR beta libraries were built. TCRdb fed the multiplex PCR reads into MiXCR, producing one record per CDR3 protein. The sample consists of roughly 500,000 distinct CDR3 sequences, around a fifth of them appearing once. The rearrangement joins TRBV24-1 to TRBJ2-2; D is undetermined. The sequencing used peripheral blood mononuclear cells (PBMCs), collected when the disease was refractory, from a patient treated with antithyroid drugs. This receptor was taken from a female donor with Graves disease. CDR3 in amino acids: CATSDLLRNTGELFF. The DNA of the CDR3 is TGTGCCACCAGTGATTTGCTCAGGAACACCGGGGAGCTGTTTTTT.